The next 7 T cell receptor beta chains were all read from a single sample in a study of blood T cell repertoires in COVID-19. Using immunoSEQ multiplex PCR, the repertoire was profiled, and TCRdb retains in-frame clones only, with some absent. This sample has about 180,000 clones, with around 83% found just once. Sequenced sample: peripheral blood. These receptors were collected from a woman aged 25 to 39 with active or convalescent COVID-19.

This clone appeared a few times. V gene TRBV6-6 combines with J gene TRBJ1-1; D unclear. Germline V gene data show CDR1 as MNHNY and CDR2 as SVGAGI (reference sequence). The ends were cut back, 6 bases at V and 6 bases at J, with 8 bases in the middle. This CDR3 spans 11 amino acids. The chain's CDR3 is CASSERPEAFF. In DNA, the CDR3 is TGTGCCAGCAGCGAGCGTCCTGAAGCTTTCTTT.

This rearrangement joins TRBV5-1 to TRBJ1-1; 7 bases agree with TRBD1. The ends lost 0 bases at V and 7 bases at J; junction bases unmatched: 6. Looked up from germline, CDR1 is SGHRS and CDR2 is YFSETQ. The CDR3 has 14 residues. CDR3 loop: CASSLGGGSLEAFF. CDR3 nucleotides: TGCGCCAGCAGCTTGGGAGGGGGCTCGCTTGAAGCTTTCTTT.

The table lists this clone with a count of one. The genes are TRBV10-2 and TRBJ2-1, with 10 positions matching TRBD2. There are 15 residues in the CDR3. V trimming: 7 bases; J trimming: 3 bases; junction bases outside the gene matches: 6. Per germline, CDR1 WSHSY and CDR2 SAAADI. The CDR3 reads CASKLAGGNYNEQFF. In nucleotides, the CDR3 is TGCGCCAGCAAGTTAGCGGGAGGTAACTACAATGAGCAGTTCTTC.

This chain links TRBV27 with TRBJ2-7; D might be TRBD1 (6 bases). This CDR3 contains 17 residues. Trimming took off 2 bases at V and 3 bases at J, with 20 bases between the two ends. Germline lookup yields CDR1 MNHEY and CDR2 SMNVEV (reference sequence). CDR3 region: CASSLAIRTAYRYEQYF. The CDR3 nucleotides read TGTGCCAGCAGTTTAGCTATTCGGACAGCATATCGCTACGAGCAGTACTTC.

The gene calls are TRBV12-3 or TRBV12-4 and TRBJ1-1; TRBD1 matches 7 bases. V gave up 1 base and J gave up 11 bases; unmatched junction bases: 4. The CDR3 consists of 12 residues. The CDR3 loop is CASSLGQGGAFF. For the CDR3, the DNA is TGTGCCAGCAGTTTAGGACAGGGAGGCGCTTTCTTT.

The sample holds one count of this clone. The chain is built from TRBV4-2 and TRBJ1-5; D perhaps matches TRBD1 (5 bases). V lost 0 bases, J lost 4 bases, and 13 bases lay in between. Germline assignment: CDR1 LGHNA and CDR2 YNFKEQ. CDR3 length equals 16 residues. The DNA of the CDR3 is TGTGCCAGCAGCCAAGATCGCCCAGGGCGAAATCAGCCCCAGCATTTT. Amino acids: CASSQDRPGRNQPQHF.

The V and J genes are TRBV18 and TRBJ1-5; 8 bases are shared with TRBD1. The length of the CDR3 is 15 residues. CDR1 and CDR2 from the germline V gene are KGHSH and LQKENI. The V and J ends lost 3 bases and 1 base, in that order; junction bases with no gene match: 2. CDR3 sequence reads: CASSPTGASNQPQHF. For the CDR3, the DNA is TGTGCCAGCTCACCGACAGGGGCGAGCAATCAGCCCCAGCATTTT.